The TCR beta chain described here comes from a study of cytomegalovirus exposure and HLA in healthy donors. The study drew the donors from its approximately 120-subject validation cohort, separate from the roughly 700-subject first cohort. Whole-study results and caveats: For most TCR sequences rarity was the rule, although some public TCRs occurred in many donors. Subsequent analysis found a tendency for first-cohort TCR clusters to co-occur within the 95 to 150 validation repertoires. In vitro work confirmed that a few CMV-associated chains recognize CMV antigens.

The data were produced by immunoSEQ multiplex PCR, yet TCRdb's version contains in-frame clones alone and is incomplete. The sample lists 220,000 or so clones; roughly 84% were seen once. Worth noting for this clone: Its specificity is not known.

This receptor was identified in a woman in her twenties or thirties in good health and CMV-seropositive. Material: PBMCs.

CDR3: CAWWRPSGSIDNEQFF. CDR3 nucleotide sequence: TGTGCCTGGTGGCGGCCTAGCGGGAGTATCGACAATGAGCAGTTCTTC. The chain couples TRBV30 to TRBJ2-1; TRBD2 matches 10 bases. The V gene's germline CDR1 is GTSNPN and CDR2 SVGIG (reference sequence). The CDR3 runs 16 residues. Germline trimming cut 5 bases from V and 5 bases from J; bases unmatched to any gene: 12.